These 24 T cell receptor beta chains were all obtained from the same sample, sequenced in a study of T cells after yellow fever vaccination (dated by TCRdb to between 2018 and 2020). Libraries were prepared through 5' RACE. Sequencing instrument: Illumina HiSeq 2500. The public reads were quality trimmed at Q25 with fastp and then assembled into clones with MiXCR by TCRdb, keeping productive beta chains. CDR3 protein sequences are deduplicated, and each keeps its most common genes and DNA. In all, the sample holds a few hundred thousand distinct CDR3 sequences, and roughly a sixth of those were seen once. 17% of the sample comes from the top ten. The sample's treatment or condition label is to be understood as: live attenuated yellow fever vaccine strain. Sequences were derived from PBMCs, sampled roughly 5 days after the first yellow fever vaccination. These receptors were taken from a man younger than 35 who received the YFV17D yellow fever vaccine.

This clonotype was picked up a small number of times. The J gene is TRBJ1-5, the V gene TRBV4-1; D unclear. The CDR3 loop spans 14 amino acids. V was shortened by 2 bases and J by 4 bases, with 9 bases between the two germline ends. Germline CDR1 is MGHRA and CDR2 is YSYEKL. DNA for the CDR3: TGCGCCAGCAGCCAACCAGCGGTGAATCAGCCCCAGCATTTT. Protein sequence: CASSQPAVNQPQHF.

The genes are TRBV5-1 and TRBJ1-6; no firm D call. The CDR3 is 13 amino acids. From germline, CDR1 is SGHRS and CDR2 YFSETQ. Trimming shortened V by 3 bases and J by 10 bases, and 11 bases separated the two germline ends. The CDR3 region has the DNA TGCGCCAGCAGCTCACTCCGGGGATCACCCCTCCACTTT. Translated, it gives CASSSLRGSPLHF.

The chain joins TRBV7-2 to TRBJ1-6, with a weak D call TRBD1 (6 bases). The CDR3 is 14 residues long. Per germline, CDR1 SGHTA and CDR2 FQGNSA. V shed 7 bases and J shed 5 bases, with 12 bases lying between them. CDR3 sequence: CASIQGGNNSPLHF. The CDR3 DNA is TGTGCCAGCATCCAAGGGGGAAATAATTCACCCCTCCACTTT.

This clonotype has a handful of counts. The genes are TRBV5-4 and TRBJ2-3; 9 bases agree with TRBD2. The V and J ends lost 1 base and 4 bases, in that order; junction bases with no gene match: 7. Germline V gene sequence: CDR1 SGHNT, CDR2 YYREEE (reference sequence). The CDR3 has 16 residues. The CDR3 coding sequence is TGTGCCAGCAGCTTGTACGCGGGGGGGAGGGCAGATACGCAGTATTTT. This sequence encodes CASSLYAGGRADTQYF.

The table lists this clonotype with a few counts. V usage is TRBV20-1 and J usage is TRBJ2-3, with a tentative D call TRBD1 (5 bases). Per the germline V gene, CDR1 is DFQATT and CDR2 is SNEGSKA (reference sequence). The CDR3 sequence is 15 residues long. V was trimmed by 6 bases and J by 2 bases, leaving 18 bases between them. DNA of the CDR3: TGCAGTGCAAACACGGACAACGAAAACACAGATACGCAGTATTTT. Translated, it gives CSANTDNENTDTQYF.

V is TRBV6-1 and J is TRBJ1-1; 7 nucleotides align to TRBD1. Germline CDR1 is MNHNS and CDR2 is SASEGT. With V trimmed by 8 bases and J by 1 base, 4 bases remained unmatched. CDR3 length: 13 amino acids. CDR3 sequence: CASQQGQNTEAFF. DNA for the CDR3: TGTGCCAGCCAACAGGGGCAGAACACTGAAGCTTTCTTT.

This clonotype was counted between two and nine times. The CDR3: CASSLAREYTQYF. The CDR3 DNA follows: TGTGCCAGCAGCTTAGCGCGGGAGTATACGCAGTATTTT. J is TRBJ2-3 and V is TRBV7-2, with 7 bases identical to TRBD2. Trimming took 0 bases from V and 7 from J; bases not matched to a gene: 1. The CDR3 runs 13 residues. CDR1 SGHTA and CDR2 FQGNSA come from the germline V gene.

This clonotype has a handful of counts. The CDR3 spells CASSPGTGGFEQFF. CDR3 nucleotide sequence: TGTGCCAGCAGCCCCGGGACAGGGGGCTTTGAGCAGTTCTTC. J is TRBJ2-1 and V is TRBV7-9; 12 bases agree with TRBD1. CDR3 length equals 14 residues. The germline V gene encodes CDR1 SEHNR and CDR2 FQNEAQ (reference sequence). Trimming took 5 bases from V and 9 from J; bases not matched to a gene: 5. Filled out from reference TRBV7-9 and TRBJ2-1, the complete variable domain reads DTGVSQNPRHKITKRGQNVTFRCDPISEHNRLYWYRQTLGQGPEFLTYFQNEAQLEKSRLLSDRFSAERPKGSFSTLEIQRTEQGDSAMYLCASSPGTGGFEQFFGPGTRLTVL.

This clonotype was detected a few times. The chain uses TRBV5-1 and TRBJ2-5, with D possibly TRBD1 on 5 matching bases. V lost 7 bases to trimming and J lost 4 bases, with 14 bases between them. Germline loops: CDR1 SGHRS, CDR2 YFSETQ. The CDR3 is 13 amino acids. The CDR3 protein is CASLKGPGETQYF. The CDR3 bases are TGCGCCAGCCTCAAGGGGCCGGGAGAGACCCAGTACTTC.

The V and J genes are TRBV2 and TRBJ1-1, with D unclear. Germline V lookup: CDR1 SNHLY, CDR2 FYNNEI. The CDR3 has 14 amino acids. The V gene lost 2 bases and the J gene lost 4 bases, with 11 bases spanning the gap. The CDR3 nucleotides are TGTGCCAGCAGTGAATCTAGCGGTTTCACTGAAGCTTTCTTT. The encoded protein is CASSESSGFTEAFF.

As concerns this clonotype: Given a much more abundant clone one base away, this may be a read error. The CDR3 DNA reads as TGTGCCAGCAGCCGAGTCCAGAACACTGAAGCTTTCTTT. Encoded protein: CASSRVQNTEAFF. The rearrangement joins TRBV7-9 to TRBJ1-1; no clear D gene. V was pared by 5 bases and J by 1 base, with 8 bases between. Germline values: CDR1 SEHNR, CDR2 FQNEAQ (reference sequence). The CDR3 is 13 amino acids.

The V gene is TRBV2, the J gene TRBJ2-1; 7 bases map to TRBD2. The ends lost 6 bases at V and 3 bases at J; junction bases unmatched: 11. Germline V gene data show CDR1 as SNHLY and CDR2 as FYNNEI. The CDR3 is 16 amino acids. The CDR3 loop is CASRISRDYYYNEQFF. CDR3 coding DNA: TGTGCCAGCAGGATTAGCCGGGACTACTACTACAATGAGCAGTTCTTC. The variable domain in full, completed from reference TRBV2 and TRBJ2-1, reads EPEVTQTPSHQVTQMGQEVILRCVPISNHLYFYWYRQILGQKVEFLVSFYNNEISEKSEIFDDQFSVERPDGSNFTLKIRSTKLEDSAMYFCASRISRDYYYNEQFFGPGTRLTVL.

The chain couples TRBV3-1 to TRBJ1-6; TRBD1 might be the D (5 bases). The CDR3 contains 16 residues. With 4 bases removed from V and 9 bases from J, the gap between germline ends came to 19 bases. Germline CDR1 is LGHDT and CDR2 is YNNKEL (reference sequence). The CDR3 DNA reads TGTGCCAGCAGCCCGTATGGGGCAAGGCCGGGTTCACCCCTCCACTTT. The encoded protein is CASSPYGARPGSPLHF.

This clonotype was found a few times. V is TRBV7-8 and J is TRBJ2-3; 7 bases agree with TRBD2. After removal of 8 bases from V and 2 bases from J, the junction contained 4 bases not matched to a gene. This CDR3 region has 13 residues. Per the germline V gene, CDR1 is SGHVS and CDR2 is FQNEAQ. The CDR3 DNA sequence: TGTGCCAGCCTAGCGGTTTACACAGATACGCAGTATTTT. It specifies CASLAVYTDTQYF.

The V call is TRBV19, the J call TRBJ2-1; D call uncertain. CDR1 is LNHDA, CDR2 SQIVND, per germline (reference sequence). V was clipped by 3 bases and J by 9 bases, with 15 bases between them. CDR3 length: 14 amino acids. CDR3 protein: CASSIRPVPPEQFF. The CDR3 DNA sequence: TGTGCCAGTAGTATCAGGCCGGTCCCTCCTGAGCAGTTCTTC.

The chain employs TRBV20-1 and TRBJ2-5; the match to TRBD2 covers 9 bases. Germline loops: CDR1 DFQATT, CDR2 SNEGSKA (reference sequence). V lost 2 bases, J lost 0 bases, and 7 bases stayed unmatched. There are 16 residues in the CDR3. For the CDR3, the DNA is TGCAGTGCTAGACCATATCAGCGGGGGGACCAAGAGACCCAGTACTTC. The encoded protein is CSARPYQRGDQETQYF.

The chain joins TRBV28 to TRBJ1-6, with 7 positions matching TRBD1. The V segment lost 2 bases and the J segment 7 bases; nucleotides outside the gene matches: 5. CDR1 and CDR2 (germline): MDHEN, SYDVKM. The CDR3 loop spans 15 amino acids. As DNA, the CDR3 is TGTGCCAGCAGTTTAGGGGGACAGTTAAATTCACCCCTCCACTTT. Encoded protein: CASSLGGQLNSPLHF.

The rearrangement joins TRBV5-1 to TRBJ2-1; the D gene is possibly TRBD1 (6 bases). The germline V and J ends were trimmed by 5 bases and 14 bases, with 23 bases remaining between them. This CDR3 spans 14 amino acids. Germline CDR1 reads SGHRS; CDR2 reads YFSETQ. CDR3 in DNA: TGCGCCAGCAGTCTCGAGACAGGTCTCCCGAGAAAGTTCTTC. Protein product: CASSLETGLPRKFF.

This chain links TRBV14 with TRBJ2-3, with D possibly matching TRBD1 (6 bases). The V end lost 3 bases, the J end lost 10 bases, and 20 bases lay between the germline ends. The CDR3 covers 15 residues. Germline loops: CDR1 SGHDN, CDR2 FVKESK. This CDR3 is CASSHGDTAGVAQYF. Written as DNA, the CDR3 is TGTGCCAGCAGCCATGGGGACACGGCTGGGGTTGCGCAGTATTTT.

V is TRBV5-1 and J is TRBJ2-2; 11 positions match TRBD1. Germline loops: CDR1 SGHRS, CDR2 YFSETQ. The CDR3 consists of 15 residues. With 5 bases clipped from V and 5 bases from J, the junction kept 5 bases outside the gene matches. The CDR3 region is CASRPGTGGTGELFF. For the CDR3, the DNA is TGCGCCAGCAGGCCCGGGACAGGGGGAACCGGGGAGCTGTTTTTT.

The chain recombines TRBV5-4 with TRBJ2-1; maybe TRBD1 (6 bases). V lost 5 bases and J 5 bases, leaving 17 bases between the germline ends. CDR3 length: 15 amino acids. Per germline, CDR1 SGHNT and CDR2 YYREEE (reference sequence). This chain's CDR3 is CASRHTGIRNNEQFF. CDR3 bases: TGTGCCAGCAGGCATACAGGGATTCGTAACAATGAGCAGTTCTTC.

The V and J genes are TRBV6-2 or TRBV6-3 and TRBJ1-5; possibly TRBD1 for D (5 bases). The V gene's germline CDR1 is MNHEY and CDR2 SVGEGT. V was clipped by 5 bases and J by 7 bases, with 15 bases between them. CDR3 length: 14 residues. The CDR3 here is CASSPTARGQPQHF. CDR3 coding DNA: TGTGCCAGCAGTCCGACGGCGAGGGGACAGCCCCAGCATTTT.

This clonotype has a handful of counts. The genes are TRBV12-3 or TRBV12-4 and TRBJ1-5; D is possibly TRBD1 (5 bases). Trimming took 5 bases from V and 3 from J, leaving 11 bases between them. The CDR3 totals 14 residues. The chain's CDR3 is CASSVQDFNQPQHF. CDR3 DNA sequence: TGTGCCAGCAGTGTACAGGATTTCAATCAGCCCCAGCATTTT.

This clonotype was seen more than once but under ten times. The chain combines TRBV4-3 with TRBJ1-2; tentatively, D is TRBD1 (6 bases). V lost 7 bases and J 2 bases, leaving 17 bases between the germline ends. This CDR3 contains 15 residues. The germline CDR1 and CDR2 sequences are LGHNA and YSLEER. The CDR3 nucleotides read TGCGCCAGCACCCCTTGGACAGCGTCGAACTATGGCTACACCTTC. Protein product: CASTPWTASNYGYTF.